Shown below are 20 T cell receptor beta chains from a single sample sequenced in a study of brain T cells in children with intractable seizures. Time point in this sample: blood from clinic visit 5 months post-surgery; TSC patient then seizure free. Some clones are missing from TCRdb's copy, which holds only in-frame ones; the method was immunoSEQ multiplex PCR. This table holds hundreds of thousands of clones, about 93% found once. The starting material was peripheral blood, obtained about 5 months after surgery. These TCRs come from a boy under two years old with tuberous sclerosis and intractable seizures.

The V call is TRBV19, the J call TRBJ2-5; possibly TRBD2 for D (6 bases). Germline lookup yields CDR1 LNHDA and CDR2 SQIVND (reference sequence). This CDR3 has 17 amino acids. Trimming took off 3 bases at V and 1 base at J, with 18 bases between the two ends. DNA for the CDR3: TGTGCCAGTAGTATCCTCCTCCGAATGGGAGGCCAAGAGACCCAGTACTTC. Its protein is CASSILLRMGGQETQYF.

This clone showed up just once. The chain carries TRBV14 and TRBJ2-7, with unresolved D. The CDR3 is 15 residues long. Germline CDR1 SGHDN, CDR2 FVKESK. V lost 0 bases and J lost 6, with 15 bases in between. CDR3 nucleotide sequence: TGTGCCAGCAGCCAAGATTGGGCAGAAGTGGGCGAGCAGTACTTC. It codes for CASSQDWAEVGEQYF.

The chain joins TRBV9 to TRBJ2-3; 8 bases agree with TRBD2. The V gene end was trimmed by 4 bases and the J gene end by 5 bases; junction bases not matched to a gene: 6. The CDR3 is 14 residues long. The germline V gene has CDR1 SGDLS and CDR2 YYNGEE. The CDR3 reads CASSQSGGGDTQYF. DNA of the CDR3: TGTGCCAGCAGCCAGAGCGGGGGAGGAGATACGCAGTATTTT.

The V gene is TRBV11-2, the J gene TRBJ2-1; D unclear. The V gene's germline CDR1 is SGHAT and CDR2 FQNNGV. The CDR3 covers 13 residues. V was trimmed by 2 bases and J by 7 bases, leaving 9 bases between them. CDR3 sequence reads: CASSLSLGNEQFF. The DNA for the CDR3 is TGTGCCAGCAGCTTATCTCTGGGGAATGAGCAGTTCTTC.

This clone was seen just once. The chain combines TRBV7-8 with TRBJ2-7; D possibly matches TRBD1 or TRBD2 (5 bases each). The CDR3 contains 15 residues. V was shortened by 3 bases and J by 1 base, with 13 bases between the two germline ends. Germline assignment: CDR1 SGHVS and CDR2 FQNEAQ. This CDR3 reads CASSFHRDLSYEQYF. CDR3 sequence (DNA): TGTGCCAGCAGCTTTCACCGGGACCTATCCTACGAGCAGTACTTC. The full variable domain, in which reference TRBV7-8 and TRBJ2-7 provide the parts outside the CDR3, is GAGVSQSPRYKVAKRGQDVALRCDPISGHVSLFWYQQALGQGPEFLTYFQNEAQLDKSGLPSDRFFAERPEGSVSTLKIQRTQQEDSAVYLCASSFHRDLSYEQYFGPGTRLTVT.

This sequence joins TRBV5-6 and TRBJ1-1, with 8 bases lining up with TRBD1. The junction had 3 bases not matched to a gene; V was cut back by 3 bases and J by 8 bases. Germline CDR1 and CDR2: SGHDT and YYEEEE. The CDR3 contains 12 residues. The CDR3 sequence: CASSWGTGEAFF. The CDR3 DNA reads TGTGCCAGCAGCTGGGGGACAGGCGAAGCTTTCTTT.

J is TRBJ2-7 and V is TRBV19; 8 nucleotides match TRBD2. This CDR3 comprises 16 residues. CDR1 and CDR2 (germline): LNHDA, SQIVND (reference sequence). The trim removed 9 bases at V and 0 bases at J, leaving 13 bases unmatched. The CDR3 DNA sequence: TGTGCCAGCGGGCCTCCCTCTAGCGGGTTCTCCTACGAGCAGTACTTC. Translated, it gives CASGPPSSGFSYEQYF.

This clone was detected only once. V is TRBV19 and J is TRBJ2-1, with 11 bases matching TRBD2. V lost 2 bases and J lost 0; bases outside the gene matches: 6. This CDR3 spans 18 amino acids. CDR1 and CDR2 (germline): LNHDA, SQIVND (reference sequence). CDR3 region: CASSITSGGFSSYNEQFF. The CDR3 DNA is TGTGCCAGTAGTATAACTAGCGGGGGCTTTAGCTCCTACAATGAGCAGTTCTTC.

The J gene is TRBJ2-5, the V gene TRBV6-6, with 14 bases identical to TRBD2. The CDR3 extends over 16 amino acids. V dropped 4 bases and J dropped 5; count of bases not matched to a gene: 6. CDR1 is MNHNY, CDR2 SVGAGI, per germline (reference sequence). The CDR3 spells CASSLGLAGGWETQYF. In DNA form, the CDR3 reads TGTGCCAGCAGTTTAGGACTAGCGGGAGGTTGGGAGACCCAGTACTTC.

The rearrangement joins TRBV2 to TRBJ2-3; D is ambiguous. The CDR3 runs to 12 residues. The germline CDR1 and CDR2 sequences are SNHLY and FYNNEI. The V and J ends lost 7 bases and 0 bases respectively, with 5 bases between them. This chain's CDR3 is CASMDSTDTQYF. The DNA of the CDR3 is TGTGCCAGCATGGATAGCACAGATACGCAGTATTTT. Looking up the rest from reference TRBV2 and TRBJ2-3 gives the full variable domain: EPEVTQTPSHQVTQMGQEVILRCVPISNHLYFYWYRQILGQKVEFLVSFYNNEISEKSEIFDDQFSVERPDGSNFTLKIRSTKLEDSAMYFCASMDSTDTQYFGPGTRLTVL.

The chain couples TRBV6-1 to TRBJ2-2, with D perhaps TRBD1 or TRBD2 (7 bases each). This CDR3 has 14 amino acids. V dropped 3 bases and J dropped 6 bases, with 11 bases sitting between them. Germline-derived CDR1 and CDR2 are MNHNS and SASEGT. CDR3 nucleotide sequence: TGTGCCAGCAGTGATGGGAGGGGGCCCGGGGAGCTGTTTTTT. Translated: CASSDGRGPGELFF.

The chain employs TRBV19 and TRBJ2-1; either TRBD1 or TRBD2 may fit D (5 bases each). Per the germline V gene, CDR1 is LNHDA and CDR2 is SQIVND (reference sequence). The CDR3 sequence is 14 residues long. V was clipped by 3 bases and J by 9 bases, with 15 bases between them. CDR3 nucleotides: TGTGCCAGTAGTATCCCCATCAGGGCGGGTGAGCAGTTCTTC. As protein: CASSIPIRAGEQFF.

The chain recombines TRBV30 with TRBJ2-7; D gene uncertain. V lost 5 bases and J lost 6, with 11 bases in between. The CDR3 loop spans 11 amino acids. From germline, CDR1 is GTSNPN and CDR2 SVGIG (reference sequence). The CDR3 DNA reads as TGTGCCTGGGCCGAACAAGGCGAGCAGTACTTC. The encoded protein is CAWAEQGEQYF.

J is TRBJ2-5 and V is TRBV5-6; D is unclear. Germline V gene sequence: CDR1 SGHDT, CDR2 YYEEEE. This CDR3 is 13 amino acids long. V lost 4 bases and J lost 5, with 12 bases in between. The CDR3 spells CASSPRNGETQYF. The CDR3 DNA reads as TGTGCCAGCAGCCCTCGAAATGGGGAGACCCAGTACTTC.

The chain couples TRBV7-9 to TRBJ2-7, with D tentatively TRBD1 or TRBD2 (5 bases each). The V gene's germline CDR1 is SEHNR and CDR2 FQNEAQ (reference sequence). V gave up 0 bases and J gave up 3 bases, with 12 bases separating them. This CDR3 is built from 15 residues. CDR3 DNA sequence: TGTGCCAGCAGCTTAGCGCTGAGGGGTAGCTACGAGCAGTACTTC. Its translation: CASSLALRGSYEQYF.

V and J are TRBV18 and TRBJ1-2, with TRBD1 matching 7 bases. From germline, CDR1 is KGHSH and CDR2 LQKENI. J gave up 8 bases and V 2 bases, and 8 bases lay outside the gene matches. The CDR3 has 14 amino acids. CDR3 bases: TGTGCCAGCTCACCATCGACAGGGCGGGGAGGCTACACCTTC. Residues: CASSPSTGRGGYTF.

In DNA, the CDR3 is TGTGCCAGCTCACCCAATGGACAGTTCTACGAGCAGTACTTC. This gives the protein CASSPNGQFYEQYF. This rearrangement joins TRBV18 to TRBJ2-7; possible D gene TRBD1, 6 bases. The germline V and J ends were trimmed by 3 bases and 3 bases, with 12 bases remaining between them. The CDR3 runs to 14 residues. Per the germline V gene, CDR1 is KGHSH and CDR2 is LQKENI.

J is TRBJ2-5 and V is TRBV27; D tentatively reads TRBD1 or TRBD2 (6 bases each). V was trimmed by 6 bases and J by 5 bases, leaving 16 bases between them. The CDR3 sequence is 14 residues long. Germline loops: CDR1 MNHEY, CDR2 SMNVEV (reference sequence). This CDR3 reads CASSDRGGRETQYF. The DNA of the CDR3 is TGTGCCAGCAGCGATCGAGGGGGGCGGGAGACCCAGTACTTC.

Concerning this clone itself: Other nucleotide sequences from this sample produce the same CDR3. The chain carries TRBV20-1 and TRBJ2-7; D gene unclear. The CDR3 length is 11 residues. Germline V gives CDR1 DFQATT, CDR2 SNEGSKA (reference sequence). V lost 6 bases and J 4 bases, leaving 10 bases between the germline ends. The CDR3 DNA follows: TGCAGTGCCCGAACTGGATACGAGCAGTACTTC. It yields the protein CSARTGYEQYF.

This sequence joins TRBV30 and TRBJ1-2; D is uncertain. The CDR3 contains 11 residues. Germline values: CDR1 GTSNPN, CDR2 SVGIG (reference sequence). Trimming took off 3 bases at V and 2 bases at J, with 4 bases between the two ends. The CDR3 DNA reads TGTGCCTGGAGCGACAACTATGGCTACACCTTC. Amino acid sequence: CAWSDNYGYTF.